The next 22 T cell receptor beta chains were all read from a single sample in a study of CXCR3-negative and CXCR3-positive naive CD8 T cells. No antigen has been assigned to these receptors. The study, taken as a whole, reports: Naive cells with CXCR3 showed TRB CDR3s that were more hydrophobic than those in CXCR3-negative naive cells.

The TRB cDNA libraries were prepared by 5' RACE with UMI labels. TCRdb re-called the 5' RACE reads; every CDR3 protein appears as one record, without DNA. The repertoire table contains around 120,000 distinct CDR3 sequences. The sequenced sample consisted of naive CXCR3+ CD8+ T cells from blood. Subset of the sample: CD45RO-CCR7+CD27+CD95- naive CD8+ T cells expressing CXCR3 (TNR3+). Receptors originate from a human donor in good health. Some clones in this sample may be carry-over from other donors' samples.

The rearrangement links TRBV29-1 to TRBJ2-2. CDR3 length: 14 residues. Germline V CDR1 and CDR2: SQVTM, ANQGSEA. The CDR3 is CSVGQVDVTGELFF.

This CDR3 reads CATGLDYGYTF. The chain has TRBV19 and TRBJ1-2. This CDR3 is built from 11 residues. Looked up from germline, CDR1 is LNHDA and CDR2 is SQIVND (reference sequence).

The CDR3: CSARSPLAEETQYF. The V gene is TRBV20-1, the J gene TRBJ2-5; TCRdb returns TRBD2, unconfirmable since there is no DNA. The CDR3 loop spans 14 amino acids. The germline gives CDR1 DFQATT, CDR2 SNEGSKA (reference sequence).

The CDR3 reads CASSLMEETEAFF. The chain has TRBV28 and TRBJ1-1. Germline CDR1 reads MDHEN; CDR2 reads SYDVKM. The CDR3 runs 13 residues.

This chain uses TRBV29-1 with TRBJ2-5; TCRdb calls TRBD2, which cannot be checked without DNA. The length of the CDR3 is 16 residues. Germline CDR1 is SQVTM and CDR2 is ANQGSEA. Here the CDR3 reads CSVEVPRTGGEETQYF.

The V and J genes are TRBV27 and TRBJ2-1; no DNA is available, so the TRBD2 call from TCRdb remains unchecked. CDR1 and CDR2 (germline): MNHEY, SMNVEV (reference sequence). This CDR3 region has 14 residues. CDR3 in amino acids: CASTAGGSYNEQFF.

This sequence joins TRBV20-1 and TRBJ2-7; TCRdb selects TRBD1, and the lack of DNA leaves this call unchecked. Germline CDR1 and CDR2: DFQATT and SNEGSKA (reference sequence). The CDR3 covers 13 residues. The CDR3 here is CSAGTGGVNEQYF.

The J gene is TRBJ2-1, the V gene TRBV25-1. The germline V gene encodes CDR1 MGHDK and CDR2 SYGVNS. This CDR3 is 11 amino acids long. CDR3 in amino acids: CASSEYNEQFF.

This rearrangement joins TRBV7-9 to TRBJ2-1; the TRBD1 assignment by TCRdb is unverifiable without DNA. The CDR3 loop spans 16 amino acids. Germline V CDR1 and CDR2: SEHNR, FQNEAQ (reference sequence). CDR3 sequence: CASTSHVTLGDNEQFF.

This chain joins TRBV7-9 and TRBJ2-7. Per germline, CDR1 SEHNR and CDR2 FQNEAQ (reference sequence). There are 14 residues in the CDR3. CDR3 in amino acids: CASSAGDGSYEQYF.

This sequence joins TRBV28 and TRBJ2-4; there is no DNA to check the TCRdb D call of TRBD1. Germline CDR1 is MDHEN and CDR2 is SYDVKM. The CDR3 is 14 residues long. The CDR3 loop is CASSLPGSKNIQYF.

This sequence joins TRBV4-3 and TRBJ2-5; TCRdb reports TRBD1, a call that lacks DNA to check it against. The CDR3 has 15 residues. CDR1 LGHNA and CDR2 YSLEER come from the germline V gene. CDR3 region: CASSQGTGDGETQYF.

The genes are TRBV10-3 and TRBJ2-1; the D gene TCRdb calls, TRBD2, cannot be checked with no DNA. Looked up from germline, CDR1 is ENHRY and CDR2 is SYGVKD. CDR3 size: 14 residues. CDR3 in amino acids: CAISVGLAGYEQFF.

CDR3 amino acids: CSAGTDLSYEQYF. This sequence joins TRBV29-1 and TRBJ2-7; TCRdb picks TRBD1, but there is no DNA to check that call. The CDR3 spans 13 residues. The germline CDR1 and CDR2 sequences are SQVTM and ANQGSEA.

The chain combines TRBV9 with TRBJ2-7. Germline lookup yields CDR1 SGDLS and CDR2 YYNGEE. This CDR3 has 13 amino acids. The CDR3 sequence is CASSVDSFYEQYF.

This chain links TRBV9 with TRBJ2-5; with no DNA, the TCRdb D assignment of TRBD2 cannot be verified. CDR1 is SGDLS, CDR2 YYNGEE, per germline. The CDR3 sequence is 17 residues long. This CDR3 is CASSDGGGGRGQETQYF.

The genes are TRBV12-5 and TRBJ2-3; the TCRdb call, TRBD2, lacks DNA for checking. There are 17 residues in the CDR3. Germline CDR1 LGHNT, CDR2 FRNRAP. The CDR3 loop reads CASGPRGQLAPRDTQYF. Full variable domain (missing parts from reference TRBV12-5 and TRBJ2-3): DARVTQTPRHKVTEMGQEVTMRCQPILGHNTVFWYRQTMMQGLELLAYFRNRAPLDDSGMPKDRFSAEMPDATLATLKIQPSEPRDSAVYFCASGPRGQLAPRDTQYFGPGTRLTVL.

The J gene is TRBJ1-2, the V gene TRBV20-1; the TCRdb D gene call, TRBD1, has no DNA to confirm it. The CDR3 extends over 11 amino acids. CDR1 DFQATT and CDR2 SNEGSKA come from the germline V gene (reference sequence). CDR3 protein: CSAPGTGGYTF.

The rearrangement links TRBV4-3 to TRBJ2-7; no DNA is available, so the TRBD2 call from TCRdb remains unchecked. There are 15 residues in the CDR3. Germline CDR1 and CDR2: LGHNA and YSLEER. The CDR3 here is CASSQDGREGDEQYF.

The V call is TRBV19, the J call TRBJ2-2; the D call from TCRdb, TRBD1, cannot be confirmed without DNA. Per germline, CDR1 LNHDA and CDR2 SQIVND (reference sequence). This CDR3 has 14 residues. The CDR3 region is CATQDRGGTGELFF.

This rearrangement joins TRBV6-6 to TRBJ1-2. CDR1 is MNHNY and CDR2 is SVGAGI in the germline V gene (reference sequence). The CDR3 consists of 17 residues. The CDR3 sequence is CASSYFSGGTGNYGYTF.

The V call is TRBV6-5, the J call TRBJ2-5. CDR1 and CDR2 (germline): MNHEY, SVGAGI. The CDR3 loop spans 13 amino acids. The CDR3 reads CASSYSRTRTQYF.